The 10 T cell receptor beta chains below come from one sample, sequenced in a study of blood T cell repertoires in COVID-19. The data were produced by immunoSEQ multiplex PCR, yet TCRdb's version contains in-frame clones alone and is incomplete. The table has about 40,000 clones, around 85% seen once. Sequenced sample: peripheral blood. The receptors come from a woman aged 60-75 years with acute or convalescent COVID-19.

The chain has TRBV5-1 and TRBJ2-7, with D perhaps matching TRBD1 (6 bases). The CDR3 runs to 16 residues. Germline V gene sequence: CDR1 SGHRS, CDR2 YFSETQ. V lost 3 bases, J lost 0 bases, and 16 bases lay in between. The CDR3 coding sequence is TGCGCCAGCAGCTCCAGGGGCGCAAGGAGCTCCTACGAGCAGTACTTC. Amino acid sequence: CASSSRGARSSYEQYF.

This clone was counted a few times. The J gene is TRBJ1-5, the V gene TRBV27; TRBD1 aligns across 7 bases. J lost 2 bases, V lost 8 bases, and 9 bases had no gene match. CDR1 and CDR2 (germline): MNHEY, SMNVEV (reference sequence). The CDR3 runs 15 residues. This CDR3 reads CASCNTGTGNQPQHF. DNA of the CDR3: TGTGCCAGCTGTAATACCGGGACAGGCAATCAGCCCCAGCATTTT.

V and J are TRBV5-8 and TRBJ1-2; 8 bases line up with TRBD1. CDR1 and CDR2 from the germline V gene are SGHTS and YDEGEE. The CDR3 length is 13 residues. Losses at the gene ends were 4 bases for V and 8 bases for J; bases not matched to a gene: 7. This CDR3 is CASSPSGGRGYTF. In DNA form, the CDR3 reads TGTGCCAGCAGCCCGTCAGGGGGCAGAGGCTACACCTTC.

This clone was recorded only once. J is TRBJ1-4 and V is TRBV19, with D possibly matching TRBD1 (6 bases). The V end lost 4 bases, the J end lost 5 bases, and 23 bases lay between the germline ends. The CDR3 contains 18 residues. Germline loops: CDR1 LNHDA, CDR2 SQIVND (reference sequence). The CDR3 nucleotides are TGTGCCAGTAGTACCTCGTATCCCCTGGGACATCTCAATGAAAAACTGTTTTTT. Protein sequence: CASSTSYPLGHLNEKLFF.

This clone is a singleton in its sample. For the CDR3, the DNA is TGTGCCAGCAGAAGGAGGCAGGTTAACACCGGGGAGCTGTTTTTT. Its translation is CASRRRQVNTGELFF. The V and J genes are TRBV13 and TRBJ2-2; D might be TRBD2 (5 bases). Per germline, CDR1 PRHDT and CDR2 FYEKMQ (reference sequence). The CDR3 consists of 15 residues. V was pared by 6 bases and J by 2 bases, with 13 bases between.

This clone was seen once. The V gene is TRBV10-1, the J gene TRBJ2-3; 9 positions agree with TRBD2. There are 15 residues in the CDR3. V lost 4 bases and J lost 5; bases outside the gene matches: 7. The germline CDR1 and CDR2 sequences are WNHNN and SYGVQD (reference sequence). The CDR3 coding sequence is TGCGCCAGCAGTGTGACTAGCGGCCTACAAGATACGCAGTATTTT. It translates to CASSVTSGLQDTQYF.

This chain joins TRBV7-2 and TRBJ1-5, with D possibly matching TRBD1 (6 bases). The CDR3 has 18 amino acids. CDR1 is SGHTA and CDR2 is FQGNSA in the germline V gene. V was clipped by 6 bases and J by 0 bases, with 21 bases between them. CDR3 in DNA: TGTGCCAGCAGTTTACACTCGGGGGGGCGTAATAGCAATCAGCCCCAGCATTTT. Residues: CASSLHSGGRNSNQPQHF.

V gene TRBV10-3 combines with J gene TRBJ1-1; D is uncertain. Per germline, CDR1 ENHRY and CDR2 SYGVKD. The CDR3 totals 14 residues. The germline V and J ends were trimmed by 4 bases and 1 base, with 10 bases remaining between them. CDR3 DNA: TGTGCCATCAGTGTCGGGGTGGGGAACACTGAAGCTTTCTTT. Translating gives CAISVGVGNTEAFF.

The genes are TRBV11-3 and TRBJ2-1; D perhaps matches TRBD1 (6 bases). Germline-derived CDR1 and CDR2 are SGHNT and YENEEA. V shed 1 base and J shed 9 bases, with 10 bases lying between them. The CDR3 has 13 residues. The CDR3 loop reads CASSLARGGEQFF. The CDR3 DNA is TGTGCCAGCAGCTTAGCGCGAGGGGGTGAGCAGTTCTTC.

V gene TRBV30 combines with J gene TRBJ1-2; 9 positions agree with TRBD1. Germline V gives CDR1 GTSNPN, CDR2 SVGIG (reference sequence). This CDR3 contains 13 residues. V shed 8 bases, J shed 6 bases, and the junction held 10 bases outside the gene matches. The CDR3 spells CANPTGGVHGYTF. The CDR3 DNA reads TGTGCCAACCCGACAGGGGGGGTACATGGCTACACCTTC.